The sequence of this T cell receptor (beta chain) was determined in a study of blood T cell repertoires in COVID-19. Study-wide background: Sites across the United States, Italy and Spain contributed samples from acute and convalescent COVID-19. PBMCs, B-cell-depleted T cells, or T cells were the source of the cDNA or gDNA that made up the material.

Source study methods: Reference gene primers were amplified, and this amplification served to estimate nucleated cell counts. The data were produced by immunoSEQ multiplex PCR, yet TCRdb's version contains in-frame clones alone and is incomplete. Clonal size and the V and J genes are those of that table, whereas D and trimming came from the DNA. This sample has roughly 32,000 clones, with approximately 89% found just once. The CDR3 is made up of 16 amino acids. Germline-derived CDR1 and CDR2 are SGHDT and YYEEEE. The V and J ends lost 0 bases and 4 bases respectively, with 14 bases between them. The sequence was collected from a man aged 60-69 years with active or convalescent COVID-19. Sequenced: peripheral blood. The chain links TRBV5-6 to TRBJ2-1; a possible D gene is TRBD2 (7 bases). CDR3 sequence reads: CASSLVPGGLYNEQFF. In DNA, the CDR3 is TGTGCCAGCAGCTTGGTACCGGGGGGCCTTTACAATGAGCAGTTCTTC.